These 2 T cell receptor beta chains were sequenced from one sample in a study of shared clonotypes between healthy human individuals. Here immunoSEQ multiplex PCR was the method, and the copy in TCRdb shows in-frame clones only, minus some. The data show under 2,500,000 clones, more than 90% seen once. The specimen sequenced was naive CD4+ T cells sorted from blood. Subset given: CD45RA+ positively selected. These receptors originate from a man between 18 and 35 years old in good health.

The chain joins TRBV6-1 to TRBJ2-7; 9 bases are shared with TRBD1. Germline trimming cut 7 bases from V and 4 bases from J; bases unmatched to any gene: 11. There are 15 residues in the CDR3. Germline lookup yields CDR1 MNHNS and CDR2 SASEGT. CDR3 bases: TGTGCCAGCATCCTACCGGGACAGGGAAGGTACGAGCAGTACTTC. This gives the protein CASILPGQGRYEQYF.

The rearrangement joins TRBV7-2 to TRBJ2-5; 7 nucleotides agree with TRBD2. Per the germline V gene, CDR1 is SGHTA and CDR2 is FQGNSA. The CDR3 is 16 residues long. The V gene end was trimmed by 4 bases and the J gene end by 2 bases; junction bases not matched to a gene: 10. The CDR3 DNA follows: TGTGCCAGCAGCTGGACGGGAGGTCGGGGACAAGAGACCCAGTACTTC. It translates to CASSWTGGRGQETQYF.